Included here is one T cell receptor (beta chain) sequence, with context. What this receptor recognizes is not known. No base-level quality is on record; no much larger clone is a single base apart. Enrolling through a virtual design, the prospective study's participants ranged in age from about 18 to 89 years and lived across roughly 24 United States geographic areas. In the prospective study, cohorts were assigned on the basis of participant-reported clinical history obtained from a screening survey and a study questionnaire. In the prospective study, whole blood, serum and a nasopharyngeal or oropharyngeal swab were collected from each participant by mobile phlebotomists. Additional blood draws and questionnaires over an approximately two-month period could optionally be provided by prospective study participants. Before DNA extraction, prospective study blood samples were shipped either frozen or at room temperature.

This entry comes from a study of blood T cell repertoires in COVID-19 (dated by TCRdb to 2018 to 2021). For the study in its entirety: Samples covering the acute and convalescent phases of COVID-19 were provided by collaborators in the United States, Italy and Spain. Nearly every sample came with metadata listing a de-identified subject ID, COVID-19 status, age in years and sex. The repertoires were released in a freely available public database meant as a resource for research on the immune response to SARS-CoV-2. Subjects who had been exposed to COVID-19, were actively infected with it, or had recovered from it provided the deeply sampled blood TCRbeta repertoires that made up the dataset. The prospective study material was composed of cDNA or gDNA derived from T cells, B-cell-depleted T cells, or PBMCs. Where HLA class I and class II types were available, the types were taken from metadata supplied by the sample provider, not from assay-based typing. The samples were drawn from the first 160 participants of the ongoing ImmuneRACE study and from about 1,200 subjects provided by 6 global collaborators. Beyond this particular receptor, the publication reports: The quantity of clinical and demographic metadata differed by source and by participant and was supplied without curation.

TCRbeta CDR3 regions were amplified from genomic DNA using the immunoSEQ Assay, a bias-controlled multiplex PCR. In the paper's pipeline: The number of nucleated cells in each sample was estimated by amplification of reference gene primers within the assay. To quantify the absolute abundance of each unique TCRbeta CDR3 rearrangement, sequence reads were collapsed and filtered. Productive Simpson clonality was computed per sample as the square root of Simpson's diversity index over productive rearrangements. The immuneACCESS repertoire file appears here via TCRdb, limited to in-frame rearrangements. These files lack a portion of the clones; in checked studies, under half of the deficit traces to unresolved V genes, and the cause of the others is not known. That table furnishes V, J and clone size, whereas the DNA furnished D and trimming. In all, the sample holds fewer than 250,000 clones, and around 84% of those were seen once. The ten largest account for nearly 7.5% of the sample.

V is pared back by 3 bases and J by 1 base, with 13 bases lying between the germline termini. Inclusive of the bounding cysteine and phenylalanine, the CDR3 is 16 residues long. Solely the CDR3 DNA is kept, with 48 bases framed from the first base. CDR1 and CDR2 were assigned from the germline V gene as MDHEN and SYDVKM. The specimen sequenced was PBMCs or T cells enriched from blood (not recorded which). In this chain, TRBV28 is recombined with TRBJ1-5; no confident D gene assignment can be made. The origin of this receptor is a woman between 40 and 55 years old with acute COVID-19. The DNA reads TGTGCCAGCAGTTTCCATCGGGGAGGGAGCAATCAGCCCCAGCATTTT. It codes for CASSFHRGGSNQPQHF.